Following are 18 T cell receptor beta chains from one sample sequenced in a study of blood T cell repertoires in COVID-19. Here immunoSEQ multiplex PCR was the method, and the copy in TCRdb shows in-frame clones only, minus some. The sample includes about 48,000 clones, over 75% of them seen just once. Material: peripheral blood. These receptors all stem from a woman aged 60-70 years with acute or convalescent COVID-19.

The chain joins TRBV7-3 to TRBJ2-1; 11 positions agree with TRBD2. Germline V gene data show CDR1 as SGHTA and CDR2 as FQGTGA. V shed 5 bases and J 6 bases; nucleotides not matched to a gene: 9. The CDR3 has 16 residues. In DNA form, the CDR3 reads TGTGCCAGCAGCGCCATGACTAGCGGGAAGGGCAATGAGCAGTTCTTC. Residues: CASSAMTSGKGNEQFF.

V and J are TRBV27 and TRBJ1-2; 8 nucleotides line up with TRBD1. After removal of 3 bases from V and 5 bases from J, the junction contained 14 bases not matched to a gene. The CDR3 sequence is 17 residues long. The V gene's germline CDR1 is MNHEY and CDR2 SMNVEV (reference sequence). The CDR3 coding sequence is TGTGCCAGCAGTTTGAGATACGGCAGGGGGCAAAAATATGGCTACACCTTC. Protein: CASSLRYGRGQKYGYTF.

J is TRBJ1-6 and V is TRBV25-1; TRBD1 aligns across 7 bases. The CDR3 sequence is 15 residues long. Trimming took 6 bases from V and 4 from J; bases not matched to a gene: 6. Per the germline V gene, CDR1 is MGHDK and CDR2 is SYGVNS. The CDR3 here is CASSPGTVYNSPLHF. CDR3 bases: TGTGCCAGCAGCCCGGGGACAGTTTATAATTCACCCCTCCACTTT.

The genes are TRBV19 and TRBJ2-2; weak D call: TRBD2 (6 bases). CDR3 length: 15 amino acids. V was shortened by 5 bases and J by 0 bases, with 10 bases between the two germline ends. The germline gives CDR1 LNHDA, CDR2 SQIVND (reference sequence). CDR3 DNA: TGTGCCAGTAGTCGCGGGACTGCGAACACCGGGGAGCTGTTTTTT. It is translated as CASSRGTANTGELFF. Together with reference TRBV19 and TRBJ2-2, the CDR3 gives the full variable domain: DGGITQSPKYLFRKEGQNVTLSCEQNLNHDAMYWYRQDPGQGLRLIYYSQIVNDFQKGDIAEGYSVSREKKESFPLTVTSAQKNPTAFYLCASSRGTANTGELFFGEGSRLTVL.

The J gene is TRBJ1-4, the V gene TRBV3-1 (or the pseudogene TRBV3-2); weak D call: TRBD1 (5 bases). Per germline, CDR1 LGHDT and CDR2 YNNKEL (reference sequence). This CDR3 contains 15 residues. The V gene lost 1 base and the J gene lost 7 bases, with 13 bases spanning the gap. The CDR3 DNA sequence: TGTGCCAGCAGCCAAGTCTGGGGGGGTGGTGAAAAACTGTTTTTT. Protein sequence: CASSQVWGGGEKLFF.

The genes are TRBV19 and TRBJ2-7; 8 bases agree with TRBD1. The trim removed 3 bases at V and 3 bases at J, leaving 7 bases unmatched. CDR1 LNHDA and CDR2 SQIVND come from the germline V gene (reference sequence). The CDR3 runs 15 residues. The CDR3 loop reads CASSISRGLGYEQYF. In nucleotides, the CDR3 is TGTGCCAGTAGTATCTCCAGGGGGCTTGGCTACGAGCAGTACTTC.

This chain joins TRBV7-3 and TRBJ2-7, with 10 nucleotides matching TRBD2. The CDR3 is 14 amino acids. J lost 2 bases, V lost 5 bases, and 3 bases had no gene match. CDR1 is SGHTA, CDR2 FQGTGA, per germline. DNA of the CDR3: TGTGCCAGCAGCCCTAGCGGGGGAGCCTACGAGCAGTACTTC. It yields the protein CASSPSGGAYEQYF.

The chain joins TRBV24-1 to TRBJ2-1; D remains ambiguous. Germline values: CDR1 KGHDR, CDR2 SFDVKD. The V end was cut by 0 bases, the J end by 13 bases, with 9 bases between. The length of the CDR3 is 12 residues. The CDR3 sequence is CATSDLDTGQFF. CDR3 nucleotide sequence: TGTGCCACCAGTGATTTGGACACCGGACAGTTCTTC.

The chain joins TRBV5-1 to TRBJ1-1; tentatively, D is TRBD1 (6 bases). Germline CDR1 is SGHRS and CDR2 is YFSETQ. CDR3 length: 14 amino acids. V lost 2 bases to trimming and J lost 1 base, with 9 bases between them. The CDR3 loop is CASSFGRGNTEAFF. CDR3 in DNA: TGCGCCAGCAGCTTCGGCAGGGGGAACACTGAAGCTTTCTTT.

This rearrangement joins TRBV11-1 to TRBJ2-3; 9 positions agree with TRBD1. Germline CDR1 SGHAT, CDR2 FQDESV (reference sequence). V was clipped by 5 bases and J by 3 bases; unmatched bases: 9. The CDR3 has 16 residues. CDR3 region: CASSPGQGSGTDTQYF. Written as DNA, the CDR3 is TGTGCCAGCAGCCCGGGACAGGGCTCCGGGACAGATACGCAGTATTTT. Variable domain in full (rest from reference TRBV11-1 and TRBJ2-3): EAEVAQSPRYKITEKSQAVAFWCDPISGHATLYWYRQILGQGPELLVQFQDESVVDDSQLPKDRFSAERLKGVDSTLKIQPAELGDSAMYLCASSPGQGSGTDTQYFGPGTRLTVL.

The chain has TRBV2 and TRBJ2-1, with 8 bases matching TRBD1. J lost 10 bases, V lost 5 bases, and 13 bases had no gene match. This CDR3 has 15 amino acids. Germline loops: CDR1 SNHLY, CDR2 FYNNEI. CDR3 DNA sequence: TGTGCCAGCAGTCTTCAGGGGGCGCGGGTTCGAGAGCAGTTCTTC. This codes for CASSLQGARVREQFF.

The genes are TRBV2 and TRBJ1-2; TRBD1 matches 7 bases. The CDR3 has 14 amino acids. The germline gives CDR1 SNHLY, CDR2 FYNNEI. Trimming at V came to 6 bases and at J to 8 bases, leaving 12 bases not matched to a gene. CDR3 DNA: TGTGCCAGCAGAAGCCGGGACAGCCGACACGGCTACACCTTC. Amino acid sequence: CASRSRDSRHGYTF.

This chain connects TRBV15 to TRBJ1-2; 9 bases fit TRBD1. Unmatched junction bases numbered 9, after V lost 0 bases and J lost 7 bases. The germline V gene encodes CDR1 LNHNV and CDR2 YYDKDF (reference sequence). This CDR3 has 16 amino acids. The CDR3 protein is CATSRDHQTGGSGYTF. Here the CDR3 DNA reads TGTGCCACCAGCAGAGATCACCAGACAGGGGGTAGTGGCTACACCTTC.

Written as DNA, the CDR3 is TGCGCCAGCAGCTTGAGTACAGGGCAGCACACTGAAGCTTTCTTT. This sequence encodes CASSLSTGQHTEAFF. The genes are TRBV5-1 and TRBJ1-1; D may be TRBD1 (6 bases). Germline V gene data show CDR1 as SGHRS and CDR2 as YFSETQ. Trimming removed 1 base from V and 3 bases from J, with 13 bases in between. The CDR3 totals 15 residues.

This clone was found a few times. The V and J genes are TRBV12-3 or TRBV12-4 and TRBJ2-1, with D unclear. Trimming left V 6 bases short and J 9 bases short, with 15 bases between. This CDR3 is 13 amino acids long. CDR3 in DNA: TGTGCCAGCAGCCTTACAGTAAAAAGTGAGCAGTTCTTC. Protein sequence: CASSLTVKSEQFF.

The chain carries TRBV6-5 and TRBJ2-3; D perhaps matches TRBD1 (6 bases). This CDR3 has 13 amino acids. The germline V gene has CDR1 MNHEY and CDR2 SVGAGI. V was trimmed by 9 bases and J by 7 bases, leaving 17 bases between them. The CDR3: CASDLKTGNTQYF. The CDR3 DNA sequence: TGTGCCAGTGACCTAAAGACAGGTAATACGCAGTATTTT.

The chain carries TRBV7-9 and TRBJ1-4; 9 bases map to TRBD1. The V gene end was trimmed by 5 bases and the J gene end by 2 bases; junction bases not matched to a gene: 6. Germline CDR1 SEHNR, CDR2 FQNEAQ (reference sequence). This CDR3 region has 16 residues. The chain's CDR3 is CASSKQGAMTNEKLFF. In DNA, the CDR3 is TGTGCCAGCAGCAAACAGGGGGCAATGACTAATGAAAAACTGTTTTTT.

The chain has TRBV9 and TRBJ2-7, with D perhaps matching TRBD2 (6 bases). Trimming took off 4 bases at V and 2 bases at J, with 16 bases between the two ends. This CDR3 contains 15 residues. Looked up from germline, CDR1 is SGDLS and CDR2 is YYNGEE. The chain's CDR3 is CASSPWDSLAYEQYF. Here the CDR3 DNA reads TGTGCCAGCAGCCCTTGGGACTCACTAGCCTACGAGCAGTACTTC. Supplemented by reference TRBV9 and TRBJ2-7, the full variable domain reads DSGVTQTPKHLITATGQRVTLRCSPRSGDLSVYWYQQSLDQGLQFLIQYYNGEERAKGNILERFSAQQFPDLHSELNLSSLELGDSALYFCASSPWDSLAYEQYFGPGTRLTVT.